Following are 32 T cell receptor beta chains from one sample sequenced in a study of siplizumab effects on memory and regulatory T cells. Clones were sequenced by immunoSEQ multiplex PCR, and TCRdb holds only the in-frame ones, with some missing. The sample yields under 95,000 clones, approximately 95% seen once. The sequenced sample consisted of non-Treg CD4+ T cells sorted from blood. These receptors came from a human donor in good health.

The rearrangement joins TRBV11-3 to TRBJ2-7; 7 bases agree with TRBD1. With V trimmed by 5 bases and J by 6 bases, 13 bases remained unmatched. From germline, CDR1 is SGHNT and CDR2 YENEEA. CDR3 length: 15 residues. The CDR3: CASSPSDRLFSEQYF. The DNA of the CDR3 is TGTGCCAGCAGCCCCTCGGACAGGTTATTCTCCGAGCAGTACTTC.

About this clone itself: The same CDR3 can be traced to other DNA sequences in this sample. The J gene is TRBJ2-7, the V gene TRBV20-1, with no clear D. There are 10 residues in the CDR3. Trimming left V 5 bases short and J 1 base short, with 3 bases between. CDR1 DFQATT and CDR2 SNEGSKA come from the germline V gene (reference sequence). The CDR3 sequence is CSAQSYEQYF. The CDR3 DNA is TGCAGTGCTCAATCCTACGAGCAGTACTTC.

This clone was counted a few times. The chain is built from TRBV12-5 and TRBJ2-7; D is ambiguous. CDR1 and CDR2 from the germline V gene are LGHNT and FRNRAP. Trimming cost V 1 base and J 0 bases, with 10 bases left between them. The CDR3 runs to 15 residues. The CDR3 sequence is CASGLERKSSYEQYF. The CDR3 coding sequence is TGTGCTAGTGGTTTGGAAAGAAAGAGCTCCTACGAGCAGTACTTC.

The J gene is TRBJ1-6, the V gene TRBV5-4; D gene uncertain. CDR1 and CDR2 (germline): SGHNT, YYREEE (reference sequence). CDR3 length equals 15 residues. V shed 5 bases and J shed 8 bases, with 17 bases lying between them. The CDR3 DNA reads TGTGCCAGCAGTCATGGGAACCGAGCGGATTCACCCCTCCACTTT. This codes for CASSHGNRADSPLHF.

This chain connects TRBV15 to TRBJ1-3; no clear D. Germline V CDR1 and CDR2: LNHNV, YYDKDF (reference sequence). The CDR3 runs to 16 residues. V was pared by 0 bases and J by 0 bases, with 9 bases between. The CDR3: CATSRDHVGSGNTIYF. DNA for the CDR3: TGTGCCACCAGCAGAGATCATGTGGGCTCTGGAAACACCATATATTTT.

This sequence joins TRBV7-9 and TRBJ2-1, with 8 bases fitting TRBD2. V lost 4 bases to trimming and J lost 4 bases; unmatched junction nucleotides: 6. The CDR3 sequence is 15 residues long. Per the germline V gene, CDR1 is SEHNR and CDR2 is FQNEAQ (reference sequence). In DNA, the CDR3 is TGTGCCAGCAGCTCCGACAGCGGGGGTTACAATGAGCAGTTCTTC. Protein product: CASSSDSGGYNEQFF.

This chain connects TRBV9 to TRBJ2-7; D uncertain. Germline V gene sequence: CDR1 SGDLS, CDR2 YYNGEE. Trimming pared 0 bases from V and 2 bases from J, leaving 12 bases between. CDR3 length equals 15 residues. CDR3 DNA: TGTGCCAGCAGCGTAGGCGGTGGTACCCCCTACGAGCAGTACTTC. Translating gives CASSVGGGTPYEQYF.

The chain couples TRBV5-1 to TRBJ1-1; TRBD1 matches 9 bases. Germline V lookup: CDR1 SGHRS, CDR2 YFSETQ. The CDR3 runs to 15 residues. Trimming took 0 bases from V and 4 from J; bases not matched to a gene: 4. CDR3 in DNA: TGCGCCAGCAGCTTGGCCGGACAGGGGTCCACTGAAGCTTTCTTT. Translation gives CASSLAGQGSTEAFF.

The chain employs TRBV7-3 and TRBJ2-5; TRBD1 matches at 7 bases. Germline lookup yields CDR1 SGHTA and CDR2 FQGTGA. This CDR3 has 13 residues. Unmatched junction bases numbered 3, after V lost 5 bases and J lost 3 bases. The CDR3: CASSAGTEETQYF. As DNA, the CDR3 is TGTGCCAGCAGCGCCGGGACAGAAGAGACCCAGTACTTC.

With respect to this clone: Other DNA sequences of this sample code for an identical CDR3. J is TRBJ2-7 and V is TRBV2; tentatively, D is TRBD1 (5 bases). CDR3 length: 12 amino acids. Trimming stripped 4 bases from V and 4 bases from J, with 8 bases between. Germline CDR1 reads SNHLY; CDR2 reads FYNNEI. The CDR3 coding sequence is TGTGCCAGCAGTGGATCAGGGTACGAGCAGTACTTC. Encoded protein: CASSGSGYEQYF. The variable domain in full, completed from reference TRBV2 and TRBJ2-7, reads EPEVTQTPSHQVTQMGQEVILRCVPISNHLYFYWYRQILGQKVEFLVSFYNNEISEKSEIFDDQFSVERPDGSNFTLKIRSTKLEDSAMYFCASSGSGYEQYFGPGTRLTVT.

The V call is TRBV4-2, the J call TRBJ2-7; D uncertain. The CDR3 spans 14 residues. The germline V gene has CDR1 LGHNA and CDR2 YNFKEQ. Deletions cut 4 bases from V and 3 bases from J, with 13 bases between. The CDR3 DNA sequence: TGTGCCAGCAGCCTTGTAGGCGGTGGCTACGAGCAGTACTTC. It translates to CASSLVGGGYEQYF.

The chain links TRBV19 to TRBJ1-1; tentative D call: TRBD1 (6 bases). Germline V CDR1 and CDR2: LNHDA, SQIVND (reference sequence). V lost 2 bases to trimming and J lost 4 bases, with 14 bases between them. The CDR3 runs to 15 residues. The CDR3 DNA reads TGTGCCAGTAGTATAATGGGGGGCGCCCCCACTGAAGCTTTCTTT. As protein: CASSIMGGAPTEAFF. Full variable domain (rest looked up from reference TRBV19 and TRBJ1-1): DGGITQSPKYLFRKEGQNVTLSCEQNLNHDAMYWYRQDPGQGLRLIYYSQIVNDFQKGDIAEGYSVSREKKESFPLTVTSAQKNPTAFYLCASSIMGGAPTEAFFGQGTRLTVV.

The chain joins TRBV5-4 to TRBJ2-2; a possible D gene is TRBD2 (5 bases). CDR3 length equals 15 residues. Germline values: CDR1 SGHNT, CDR2 YYREEE (reference sequence). The V gene lost 4 bases and the J gene lost 4 bases, with 14 bases spanning the gap. This CDR3 reads CASSRGSGGTGELFF. The CDR3 nucleotides read TGTGCCAGCAGCCGGGGTTCAGGTGGCACCGGGGAGCTGTTTTTT. Together with reference TRBV5-4 and TRBJ2-2, the CDR3 gives the full variable domain: ETGVTQSPTHLIKTRGQQVTLRCSSQSGHNTVSWYQQALGQGPQFIFQYYREEENGRGNFPPRFSGLQFPNYSSELNVNALELDDSALYLCASSRGSGGTGELFFGEGSRLTVL.

The chain couples TRBV9 to TRBJ1-2; tentatively, D is TRBD1 (5 bases). This CDR3 spans 15 amino acids. Per germline, CDR1 SGDLS and CDR2 YYNGEE. V lost 0 bases, J lost 4 bases, and 13 bases lay in between. CDR3 coding DNA: TGTGCCAGCAGCGTAGAATGGTCAGGGACCTATGGCTACACCTTC. It is translated as CASSVEWSGTYGYTF.

The CDR3 loop is CASTLAGGRDTQYF. The CDR3 nucleotides read TGTGCCAGCACCTTAGCGGGAGGAAGAGATACGCAGTATTTT. J is TRBJ2-3 and V is TRBV6-6, with 10 bases that match TRBD2. Germline assignment: CDR1 MNHNY and CDR2 SVGAGI (reference sequence). The V gene end was trimmed by 7 bases and the J gene end by 5 bases; junction bases not matched to a gene: 6. The CDR3 contains 14 residues.

The rearrangement links TRBV29-1 to TRBJ1-1, with TRBD1 matching over 7 bases. Germline V gene lookup returns CDR1 SQVTM and CDR2 ANQGSEA. J gave up 1 base and V 7 bases, and 6 bases lay outside the gene matches. The CDR3 consists of 13 residues. The CDR3 is CSATGQPNTEAFF. CDR3 coding DNA: TGCAGCGCCACGGGACAGCCGAACACTGAAGCTTTCTTT. The full variable domain, in which reference TRBV29-1 and TRBJ1-1 provide the parts outside the CDR3, is SAVISQKPSRDICQRGTSLTIQCQVDSQVTMMFWYRQQPGQSLTLIATANQGSEATYESGFVIDKFPISRPNLTFSTLTVSNMSPEDSSIYLCSATGQPNTEAFFGQGTRLTVV.

J is TRBJ1-2 and V is TRBV6-1; no clear D. There are 15 residues in the CDR3. Trimming stripped 5 bases from V and 2 bases from J, with 15 bases between. Looked up from germline, CDR1 is MNHNS and CDR2 is SASEGT. CDR3 protein: CASSLSTTRNYGYTF. The CDR3, as DNA: TGTGCCAGCAGTCTCTCGACCACGAGGAACTATGGCTACACCTTC.

The V and J genes are TRBV9 and TRBJ2-7; 7 bases map to TRBD2. This CDR3 comprises 13 residues. Germline V lookup: CDR1 SGDLS, CDR2 YYNGEE. V shed 5 bases and J 0 bases; nucleotides not matched to a gene: 2. The CDR3 sequence: CASSGDYSYEQYF. The CDR3 coding sequence is TGTGCCAGCAGTGGGGACTACTCCTACGAGCAGTACTTC.

The J gene is TRBJ2-1, the V gene TRBV7-3; TRBD1 aligns across 11 bases. Looked up from germline, CDR1 is SGHTA and CDR2 is FQGTGA. Trimming removed 3 bases from V and 7 bases from J; junction bases left unmatched: 8. This CDR3 spans 16 amino acids. The CDR3 region has the DNA TGTGCCAGCAGCTTTTCGGGGACAGGGGGTACGAATGAGCAGTTCTTC. Translation gives CASSFSGTGGTNEQFF.

This clone appeared a few times. This chain connects TRBV5-4 to TRBJ2-5; TRBD1 might be the D (6 bases). Germline V gene data show CDR1 as SGHNT and CDR2 as YYREEE (reference sequence). Trimming cost V 0 bases and J 4 bases, with 16 bases left between them. This CDR3 is built from 16 residues. The CDR3 loop reads CASSLEGVGVGETQYF. For the CDR3, the DNA is TGTGCCAGCAGCTTGGAGGGGGTGGGGGTAGGAGAGACCCAGTACTTC.

CDR3 bases: TGCGCCAGCAGCCCGCGGACTAGCGGGAGTACTGAGCAGTTCTTC. Protein: CASSPRTSGSTEQFF. The V gene is TRBV5-1, the J gene TRBJ2-1, with 13 bases aligning to TRBD2. The J segment lost 9 bases and the V segment lost 4 bases, leaving 7 bases of the junction unmatched. The CDR3 runs to 15 residues. Germline V CDR1 and CDR2: SGHRS, YFSETQ.

The chain links TRBV18 to TRBJ2-5; the D gene is possibly TRBD2 (6 bases). The germline V gene has CDR1 KGHSH and CDR2 LQKENI. The CDR3 has 13 amino acids. V was clipped by 2 bases and J by 9 bases, with 13 bases between them. CDR3 amino acids: CASSPGGLGPQYF. CDR3 nucleotides: TGTGCCAGCTCACCAGGGGGACTGGGACCCCAGTACTTC.

The gene calls are TRBV6-6 and TRBJ2-2; D may be TRBD1 (6 bases). Germline CDR1 MNHNY, CDR2 SVGAGI (reference sequence). V gave up 5 bases and J gave up 1 base, with 8 bases separating them. This CDR3 contains 14 residues. This chain's CDR3 is CASSPTGNTGELFF. CDR3 coding DNA: TGTGCCAGCAGTCCGACAGGGAACACCGGGGAGCTGTTTTTT.

The chain employs TRBV2 and TRBJ1-6; 8 bases map to TRBD1. This CDR3 comprises 13 residues. The trim removed 5 bases at V and 10 bases at J, leaving 4 bases unmatched. Looked up from germline, CDR1 is SNHLY and CDR2 is FYNNEI. Written as DNA, the CDR3 is TGTGCCAGCAGTCCGACAGGGGAGTCACCCCTCCACTTT. Residues: CASSPTGESPLHF.

This clone was picked up one time. This sequence joins TRBV7-9 and TRBJ2-7; 8 nucleotides align to TRBD1. The trim removed 1 base at V and 3 bases at J, leaving 17 bases unmatched. Germline V gene data show CDR1 as SEHNR and CDR2 as FQNEAQ (reference sequence). This CDR3 is 19 amino acids long. The CDR3 region is CASSLGGGLDETGDYEQYF. CDR3 sequence (DNA): TGTGCCAGCAGCTTAGGAGGGGGGCTAGACGAGACAGGGGACTACGAGCAGTACTTC.

The chain recombines TRBV27 with TRBJ2-3, with TRBD2 matching over 14 bases. CDR3 length: 17 residues. The V and J ends lost 3 bases and 6 bases, in that order; junction bases with no gene match: 8. The germline gives CDR1 MNHEY, CDR2 SMNVEV (reference sequence). The CDR3 is CASSFSGLAGVADTQYF. The CDR3 DNA reads as TGTGCCAGCAGTTTCTCGGGACTAGCGGGAGTGGCTGATACGCAGTATTTT.

The chain links TRBV7-9 to TRBJ2-1; 11 nucleotides agree with TRBD2. Unmatched junction bases numbered 8, after V lost 5 bases and J lost 8 bases. Germline V gives CDR1 SEHNR, CDR2 FQNEAQ (reference sequence). The CDR3 length is 15 residues. In DNA form, the CDR3 reads TGTGCCAGCAGCACCCGTAGCGGGAGGGCCTATGAGCAGTTCTTC. This gives the protein CASSTRSGRAYEQFF.

J is TRBJ2-7 and V is TRBV10-1; D is unclear. The CDR3 length is 12 residues. The V end lost 5 bases, the J end lost 2 bases, and 7 bases lay between the germline ends. CDR1 is WNHNN and CDR2 is SYGVQD in the germline V gene (reference sequence). The CDR3 DNA reads as TGCGCCAGCAGTACCGGCCCCTACGAGCAGTACTTC. This gives the protein CASSTGPYEQYF.

CDR3 sequence reads: CASSREDRGNQPQHF. CDR3 in DNA: TGTGCCAGCAGCCGAGAGGACAGGGGGAATCAGCCCCAGCATTTT. This chain links TRBV9 with TRBJ1-5; 10 bases map to TRBD1. Germline trimming cut 4 bases from V and 4 bases from J; bases unmatched to any gene: 5. CDR1 is SGDLS and CDR2 is YYNGEE in the germline V gene. CDR3 size: 15 residues. Based on the CDR3 plus reference TRBV9 and TRBJ1-5, the full variable domain is DSGVTQTPKHLITATGQRVTLRCSPRSGDLSVYWYQQSLDQGLQFLIQYYNGEERAKGNILERFSAQQFPDLHSELNLSSLELGDSALYFCASSREDRGNQPQHFGDGTRLSIL.

The V and J genes are TRBV10-3 and TRBJ2-1, with TRBD2 identical over 7 bases. The V gene's germline CDR1 is ENHRY and CDR2 SYGVKD. CDR3 length: 13 residues. V shed 7 bases and J 2 bases; nucleotides not matched to a gene: 2. CDR3 sequence (DNA): TGTGCCATCATGGGGGGGGCCTACAATGAGCAGTTCTTC. Protein sequence: CAIMGGAYNEQFF.

The chain employs TRBV19 and TRBJ1-1; 10 bases align to TRBD1. This CDR3 has 16 residues. In germline, CDR1 is LNHDA, CDR2 SQIVND (reference sequence). V was clipped by 6 bases and J by 0 bases; unmatched bases: 7. This CDR3 reads CASSTGQGLVNTEAFF. The CDR3 DNA reads as TGTGCCAGTAGCACGGGACAGGGGTTGGTGAACACTGAAGCTTTCTTT.

The rearrangement joins TRBV9 to TRBJ1-3; D gene unclear. Trimming took 4 bases from V and 2 from J, leaving 13 bases between them. The CDR3 covers 15 residues. Germline loops: CDR1 SGDLS, CDR2 YYNGEE. In DNA form, the CDR3 reads TGTGCCAGCAGCCCGTATAAGACCACTGGAAACACCATATATTTT. It encodes CASSPYKTTGNTIYF.